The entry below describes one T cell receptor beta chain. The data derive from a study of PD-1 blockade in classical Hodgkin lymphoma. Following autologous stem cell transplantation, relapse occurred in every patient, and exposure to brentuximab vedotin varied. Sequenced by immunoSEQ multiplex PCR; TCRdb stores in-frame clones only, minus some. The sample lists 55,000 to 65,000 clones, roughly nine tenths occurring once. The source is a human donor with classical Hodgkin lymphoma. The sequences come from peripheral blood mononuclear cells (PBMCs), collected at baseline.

CDR3 DNA sequence: TGTGCCAGCAGCTTAAGACCGAACAATGAGCAGTTCTTC. It encodes CASSLRPNNEQFF. V and J are TRBV7-2 and TRBJ2-1; D is ambiguous. The CDR3 loop spans 13 amino acids. Trimming took off 2 bases at V and 5 bases at J, with 7 bases between the two ends. From germline, CDR1 is SGHTA and CDR2 FQGNSA.